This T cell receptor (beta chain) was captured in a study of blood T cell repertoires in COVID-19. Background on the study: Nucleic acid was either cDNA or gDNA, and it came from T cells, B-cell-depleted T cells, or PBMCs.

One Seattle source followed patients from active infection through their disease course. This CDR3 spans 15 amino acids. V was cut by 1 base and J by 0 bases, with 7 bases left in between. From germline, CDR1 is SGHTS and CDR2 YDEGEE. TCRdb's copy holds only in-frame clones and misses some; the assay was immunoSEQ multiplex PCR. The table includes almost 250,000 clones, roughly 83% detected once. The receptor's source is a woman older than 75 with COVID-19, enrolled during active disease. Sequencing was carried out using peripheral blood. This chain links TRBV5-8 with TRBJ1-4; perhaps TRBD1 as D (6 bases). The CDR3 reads CASSLWTATNEKLFF. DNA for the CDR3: TGTGCCAGCAGCTTGTGGACAGCAACTAATGAAAAACTGTTTTTT.